The clone carrying this TCR beta chain occurred a few times. Its specificity is not known. The data belong to a study of post-analysis software for immune sequencing data. Turning to the study itself: Relapsing-remitting, secondary progressive and progressive-relapsing forms made up the multiple sclerosis disease courses.

The CDR3 length is 14 residues. V lost 0 bases and J 0 bases, leaving 8 bases between the germline ends. Germline V gives CDR1 SQVTM, CDR2 ANQGSEA. Findings and caveats of the study: Patients used about 5 TRBV segments, including TRBV5-6, TRBV5-1 and TRBV20-1, more often than controls.

Presence of unique molecular identifiers characterized the TCR beta cDNA libraries. Input populations of 1 to 10 million T cells gave rise to roughly 500,000 cDNA molecules. MiXCR, run by TCRdb on the PCR reads, gives a single entry per CDR3 protein. The data contain hundreds of thousands of distinct CDR3 sequences, 40% to 55% of them singletons. The chain uses TRBV29-1 and TRBJ1-2; D unresolved. The sample was blood. This TCR derives from a girl between 5 and 17 years old with multiple sclerosis. CDR3 loop: CSVEDRAANYGYTF. Here the CDR3 DNA reads TGCAGCGTTGAAGATCGTGCTGCTAACTATGGCTACACCTTC.